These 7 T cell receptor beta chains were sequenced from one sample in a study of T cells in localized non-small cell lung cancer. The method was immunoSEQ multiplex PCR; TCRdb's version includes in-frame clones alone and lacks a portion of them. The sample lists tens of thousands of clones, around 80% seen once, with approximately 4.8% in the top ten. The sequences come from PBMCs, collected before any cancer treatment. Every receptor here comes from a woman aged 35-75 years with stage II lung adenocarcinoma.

Here the CDR3 DNA reads TGCGCCAGCAGCCAAAACAGCAATTCACCCCTCCACTTT. It specifies CASSQNSNSPLHF. The chain combines TRBV4-1 with TRBJ1-6; no clear D. The CDR3 runs to 13 residues. The germline V gene has CDR1 MGHRA and CDR2 YSYEKL. Trimming removed 2 bases from V and 7 bases from J, with 6 bases in between.

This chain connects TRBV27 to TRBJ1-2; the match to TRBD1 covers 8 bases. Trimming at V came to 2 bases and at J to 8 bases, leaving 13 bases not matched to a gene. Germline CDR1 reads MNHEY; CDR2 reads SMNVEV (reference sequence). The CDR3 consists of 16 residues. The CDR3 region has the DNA TGTGCCAGCAGTTTAACCCTCGTGACAGGGGCCGGAGGCTACACCTTC. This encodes CASSLTLVTGAGGYTF.

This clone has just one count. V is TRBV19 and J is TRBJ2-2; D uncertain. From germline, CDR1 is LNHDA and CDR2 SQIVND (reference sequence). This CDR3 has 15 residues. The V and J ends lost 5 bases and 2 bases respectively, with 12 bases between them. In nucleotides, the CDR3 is TGTGCCAGTAGTCCAGCCTGGGATAACACCGGGGAGCTGTTTTTT. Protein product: CASSPAWDNTGELFF.

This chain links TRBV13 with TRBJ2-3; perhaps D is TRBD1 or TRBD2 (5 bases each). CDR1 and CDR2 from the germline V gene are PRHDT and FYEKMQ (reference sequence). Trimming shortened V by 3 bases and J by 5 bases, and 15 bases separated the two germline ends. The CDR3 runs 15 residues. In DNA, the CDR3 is TGTGCCAGCAGCTTGAGGGGATTCGCGAGAGATACGCAGTATTTT. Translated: CASSLRGFARDTQYF. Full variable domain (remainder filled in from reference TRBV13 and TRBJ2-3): AAGVIQSPRHLIKEKRETATLKCYPIPRHDTVYWYQQGPGQDPQFLISFYEKMQSDKGSIPDRFSAQQFSDYHSELNMSSLELGDSALYFCASSLRGFARDTQYFGPGTRLTVL.

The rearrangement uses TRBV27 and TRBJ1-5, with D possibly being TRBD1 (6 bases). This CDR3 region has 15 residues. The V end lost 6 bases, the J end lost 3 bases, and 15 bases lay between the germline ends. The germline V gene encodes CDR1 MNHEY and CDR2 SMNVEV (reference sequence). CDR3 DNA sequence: TGTGCCAGCAGCCCCCTAGACAGGTTCAATCAGCCCCAGCATTTT. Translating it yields CASSPLDRFNQPQHF.

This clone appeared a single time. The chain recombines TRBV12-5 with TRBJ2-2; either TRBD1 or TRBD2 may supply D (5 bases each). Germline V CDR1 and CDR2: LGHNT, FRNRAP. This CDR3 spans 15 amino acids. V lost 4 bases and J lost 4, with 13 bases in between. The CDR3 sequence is CASGSVGTVTGELFF. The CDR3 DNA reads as TGTGCTAGTGGTTCGGTCGGGACGGTCACCGGGGAGCTGTTTTTT.

In DNA form, the CDR3 reads TGTGCCAGCAGTAGAAATCTCAGTCCCAACACTGAAGCTTTCTTT. Residues: CASSRNLSPNTEAFF. The gene calls are TRBV28 and TRBJ1-1; no reliable D call. The ends were cut back, 5 bases at V and 2 bases at J, with 15 bases in the middle. Germline V CDR1 and CDR2: MDHEN, SYDVKM. The CDR3 extends over 15 amino acids.